Presented here are 27 T cell receptor beta chains from one specimen sequenced in a study of cytomegalovirus exposure and HLA in healthy donors. 60 Vbeta and 13 Jbeta primers were used in PCR. Measured with immunoSEQ multiplex PCR; TCRdb has only the in-frame clones, and not every one. The repertoire includes 100,000 or so clones, around 15% of them detected once, and approximately 0.8% sits in the top ten. The sample taken for sequencing was PBMCs. The source is a female donor in good health and CMV-seronegative.

This clone was counted a few times. V and J are TRBV4-3 and TRBJ1-5; D is ambiguous. The CDR3 sequence is 15 residues long. Trimming took off 0 bases at V and 1 base at J, with 7 bases between the two ends. Germline CDR1 reads LGHNA; CDR2 reads YSLEER. The CDR3 DNA reads as TGCGCCAGCAGCCAAGATCTACGGAGCAATCAGCCCCAGCATTTT. This gives the protein CASSQDLRSNQPQHF.

This clone was observed a few times. This chain uses TRBV7-9 with TRBJ2-7; 7 positions agree with TRBD2. Germline values: CDR1 SEHNR, CDR2 FQNEAQ (reference sequence). Germline trimming cut 5 bases from V and 7 bases from J; bases unmatched to any gene: 11. The CDR3 sequence is 14 residues long. The CDR3 DNA reads as TGTGCCAGCAGCAATAGGGAGGGTCTACGAGAGCAGTACTTC. The encoded protein is CASSNREGLREQYF.

This clone was seen only a few times. V usage is TRBV4-1 and J usage is TRBJ2-7; D is possibly TRBD1 (7 bases). V lost 4 bases and J 1 base, leaving 20 bases between the germline ends. CDR1 is MGHRA, CDR2 YSYEKL, per germline. This CDR3 comprises 17 residues. The CDR3 loop is CASSPTTDRAGSYEQYF. CDR3 DNA: TGCGCCAGCAGCCCGACGACCGACAGGGCGGGATCCTACGAGCAGTACTTC.

V usage is TRBV20-1 and J usage is TRBJ2-7; D remains ambiguous. CDR1 and CDR2 from the germline V gene are DFQATT and SNEGSKA (reference sequence). V was shortened by 6 bases and J by 3 bases, with 9 bases between the two germline ends. The CDR3 has 11 amino acids. CDR3 sequence: CSALTSYEQYF. Here the CDR3 DNA reads TGCAGTGCCCTGACAAGCTACGAGCAGTACTTC.

The chain combines TRBV23-1 with TRBJ1-2; D uncertain. TRBV23-1 is identified as an open reading frame with a role that is uncertain. Trimming took off 1 base at V and 8 bases at J, with 14 bases between the two ends. The CDR3 loop spans 14 amino acids. The CDR3 coding sequence is TGCGCCAGCAGTCAATTCCGGGTTGTTAGGGGCTACACCTTC. Amino acid sequence: CASSQFRVVRGYTF.

The sample holds a few counts of this clone. The DNA of the CDR3 is TGTGCCAGCACCCTATTAAGCGGCAATGAGCAGTTCTTC. It specifies CASTLLSGNEQFF. The V call is TRBV7-9, the J call TRBJ2-1, with D possibly being TRBD2 (5 bases). This CDR3 spans 13 amino acids. In germline, CDR1 is SEHNR, CDR2 FQNEAQ (reference sequence). With 7 bases removed from V and 6 bases from J, the gap between germline ends came to 13 bases.

This clone was picked up a small number of times. This chain uses TRBV10-3 with TRBJ1-5; no clear D gene. The CDR3 contains 15 residues. Germline V lookup: CDR1 ENHRY, CDR2 SYGVKD. V lost 0 bases, J lost 7 bases, and 13 bases lay in between. CDR3 in DNA: TGTGCCATCAGTGAGTCGCGGGTGTTAAAACAGCCCCAGCATTTT. Translated: CAISESRVLKQPQHF.

This clone turned up a few times. DNA for the CDR3: TGTGCCAGCAGTGAATCGTACAGGTCCTCCTACGAGCAGTACTTC. This gives the protein CASSESYRSSYEQYF. V usage is TRBV6-1 and J usage is TRBJ2-7; D perhaps matches TRBD1 (5 bases). CDR1 is MNHNS and CDR2 is SASEGT in the germline V gene. The CDR3 length is 15 residues. Trimming left V 2 bases short and J 0 bases short, with 11 bases between.

This clone was seen only a few times. The chain recombines TRBV28 with TRBJ2-7; the match to TRBD1 covers 8 bases. The V gene's germline CDR1 is MDHEN and CDR2 SYDVKM. The ends lost 4 bases at V and 1 base at J; junction bases unmatched: 9. The CDR3 sequence is 16 residues long. As DNA, the CDR3 is TGTGCCAGCAGTTGGGCTGGACAGGGTAAATCCTACGAGCAGTACTTC. This codes for CASSWAGQGKSYEQYF.

V and J are TRBV25-1 and TRBJ2-7, with D possibly being TRBD2 (5 bases). The CDR3 runs to 12 residues. The V gene lost 3 bases and the J gene lost 3 bases, with 6 bases spanning the gap. Germline V CDR1 and CDR2: MGHDK, SYGVNS. CDR3 nucleotide sequence: TGTGCCAGCAGTGACGAGGGCTACGAGCAGTACTTC. Amino acids: CASSDEGYEQYF.

The V call is TRBV10-3, the J call TRBJ2-7; maybe TRBD2 (5 bases). Trimming removed 3 bases from V and 2 bases from J, with 8 bases in between. CDR3 size: 13 residues. CDR1 is ENHRY and CDR2 is SYGVKD in the germline V gene. CDR3 coding DNA: TGTGCCATCAGTGAAGTACTAGCCTACGAGCAGTACTTC. Its protein product is CAISEVLAYEQYF.

This sequence joins TRBV2 and TRBJ2-1, with D unresolved. Germline V CDR1 and CDR2: SNHLY, FYNNEI. The V and J ends lost 4 bases and 9 bases respectively, with 4 bases between them. The CDR3 sequence is 10 residues long. As DNA, the CDR3 is TGTGCCAGCAGTGCCCTTGAGCAGTTCTTC. Protein: CASSALEQFF.

This clone was observed a handful of times. V gene TRBV7-9 combines with J gene TRBJ1-1; D remains ambiguous. The CDR3 covers 16 residues. Looked up from germline, CDR1 is SEHNR and CDR2 is FQNEAQ (reference sequence). V was clipped by 3 bases and J by 0 bases, with 14 bases between them. CDR3 region: CASSFILGLMNTEAFF. In DNA form, the CDR3 reads TGTGCCAGCAGCTTTATATTAGGACTCATGAACACTGAAGCTTTCTTT.

This clone was counted between two and nine times. V usage is TRBV6-5 and J usage is TRBJ1-2; no reliable D call. The CDR3 runs 14 residues. Trimming stripped 2 bases from V and 8 bases from J, with 15 bases between. The germline V gene encodes CDR1 MNHEY and CDR2 SVGAGI. In DNA form, the CDR3 reads TGTGCCAGCAGTTACGGACGGACTACCTACGGCTACACCTTC. It is translated as CASSYGRTTYGYTF.

The chain employs TRBV6-5 and TRBJ2-7, with 11 positions matching TRBD2. Germline lookup yields CDR1 MNHEY and CDR2 SVGAGI. The J segment lost 6 bases and the V segment lost 5 bases, leaving 6 bases of the junction unmatched. This CDR3 has 14 residues. DNA for the CDR3: TGTGCCAGCAGTGCACTAGCGGGAGCGATCGAGCAGTACTTC. It is translated as CASSALAGAIEQYF.

This clone was found a few times. This rearrangement joins TRBV10-3 to TRBJ1-1; 9 bases line up with TRBD1. Germline-derived CDR1 and CDR2 are ENHRY and SYGVKD. V lost 9 bases and J lost 1; bases outside the gene matches: 3. The CDR3 has 13 residues. The CDR3 nucleotides read TGTGCCATACAGGGGGCTAGGAACACTGAAGCTTTCTTT. Protein: CAIQGARNTEAFF.

This clone was detected only a few times. The rearrangement links TRBV10-3 to TRBJ2-2; unclear D gene. Trimming cost V 4 bases and J 0 bases, with 9 bases left between them. This CDR3 has 15 residues. Germline CDR1 is ENHRY and CDR2 is SYGVKD. The CDR3 DNA sequence: TGTGCCATCAGTGGCGGAACATCGAACACCGGGGAGCTGTTTTTT. It specifies CAISGGTSNTGELFF.

This clone was counted a few times. This chain joins TRBV4-1 and TRBJ2-2; 11 bases are a match to TRBD1. The CDR3 totals 16 residues. The junction had 10 bases not matched to a gene; V was cut back by 8 bases and J by 5 bases. Germline-derived CDR1 and CDR2 are MGHRA and YSYEKL. The CDR3 DNA reads TGCGCCAGCCGGTGGACAGGGGGCTTGGGGACCGGGGAGCTGTTTTTT. Translation: CASRWTGGLGTGELFF.

The chain couples TRBV7-6 to TRBJ2-1, with TRBD2 identical over 7 bases. CDR3 length equals 15 residues. Germline assignment: CDR1 SGHVS and CDR2 FNYEAQ. The junction had 10 bases not matched to a gene; V was cut back by 3 bases and J by 8 bases. CDR3 in amino acids: CASSFRGGEWDEQFF. The CDR3 coding sequence is TGTGCCAGCAGCTTTCGCGGGGGTGAGTGGGATGAGCAGTTCTTC.

This chain links TRBV19 with TRBJ1-1; no clear D gene. The CDR3 extends over 13 amino acids. Trimming removed 5 bases from V and 8 bases from J, with 15 bases in between. CDR1 is LNHDA, CDR2 SQIVND, per germline (reference sequence). CDR3 in amino acids: CASSLRSPGEAFF. In nucleotides, the CDR3 is TGTGCCAGTAGTCTCAGGTCCCCTGGGGAAGCTTTCTTT.

This chain joins TRBV11-2 and TRBJ2-5; the match to TRBD2 covers 7 bases. V shed 1 base and J 9 bases; nucleotides not matched to a gene: 5. Looked up from germline, CDR1 is SGHAT and CDR2 is FQNNGV. The CDR3 sequence is 13 residues long. The CDR3 is CASSLGRGEAQYF. CDR3 DNA sequence: TGTGCCAGCAGCTTAGGACGGGGGGAGGCCCAGTACTTC.

This clone was observed a few times. CDR3 residues: CSVWTGSAENTIYF. The CDR3 nucleotides are TGCAGCGTCTGGACAGGTTCGGCTGAAAACACCATATATTTT. V is TRBV29-1 and J is TRBJ1-3; 7 nucleotides agree with TRBD1. Per the germline V gene, CDR1 is SQVTM and CDR2 is ANQGSEA. The CDR3 runs 14 residues. The V segment lost 6 bases and the J segment 6 bases; nucleotides outside the gene matches: 11.

This chain connects TRBV7-9 to TRBJ1-6; no reliable D call. Trimming took off 5 bases at V and 12 bases at J, with 11 bases between the two ends. This CDR3 contains 12 residues. CDR1 and CDR2 from the germline V gene are SEHNR and FQNEAQ (reference sequence). CDR3 protein: CASSLGTGPLHF. The DNA for the CDR3 is TGTGCCAGCAGCCTAGGAACCGGACCCCTCCACTTT.

This clone was observed a few times. The rearrangement joins TRBV7-9 to TRBJ1-2; 11 nucleotides match TRBD1. The V gene's germline CDR1 is SEHNR and CDR2 FQNEAQ (reference sequence). Trimming at V came to 7 bases and at J to 7 bases, leaving 8 bases not matched to a gene. The CDR3 totals 14 residues. The CDR3 DNA reads TGTGCCAGCACCCGCGGACAGGGGGCTCCTGGCTACACCTTC. Translated: CASTRGQGAPGYTF.

CDR3 in DNA: TGTGCCAGCAGCCTCCAAATAGATAACTATGGCTACACCTTC. As protein: CASSLQIDNYGYTF. The rearrangement uses TRBV7-2 and TRBJ1-2, with unresolved D. Germline CDR1 is SGHTA and CDR2 is FQGNSA. V was shortened by 5 bases and J by 1 base, with 11 bases between the two germline ends. This CDR3 has 14 amino acids.

This clone was counted a few times. The chain combines TRBV30 with TRBJ2-5; a possible D gene is TRBD1 (6 bases). The CDR3 consists of 14 residues. Trimming removed 2 bases from V and 5 bases from J, with 15 bases in between. Germline loops: CDR1 GTSNPN, CDR2 SVGIG (reference sequence). CDR3 in amino acids: CAWSLGAGRETQYF. The CDR3 DNA sequence: TGTGCCTGGAGTTTGGGGGCAGGGCGGGAGACCCAGTACTTC.

This chain joins TRBV2 and TRBJ2-2; TRBD2 matches 10 bases. V was pared by 10 bases and J by 4 bases, with 6 bases of the junction left unmatched. This CDR3 has 14 residues. Germline CDR1 is SNHLY and CDR2 is FYNNEI. As DNA, the CDR3 is TGTGCCACCCAACGACTAGCGGGCACCGGGGAGCTGTTTTTT. Translated: CATQRLAGTGELFF.